This TCR beta chain was retrieved from a study of blood T cell repertoires in COVID-19 (TCRdb year 2020). For the wider study: The collaborator samples originated in the United States, Italy and Spain and spanned the acute and convalescent phases of COVID-19. The prospective study material was composed of cDNA or gDNA derived from T cells, B-cell-depleted T cells, or PBMCs. Subjects who had been exposed to COVID-19, were actively infected with it, or had recovered from it provided the deeply sampled blood TCRbeta repertoires that made up the dataset. The repertoires were released in a freely available public database intended as a resource for research on the immune response to SARS-CoV-2. Samples came from the ongoing ImmuneRACE study (first 160 participants) plus 1,254 subjects from 6 global collaborators. Nearly every sample came with metadata listing a de-identified subject ID, COVID-19 status, age in years and sex. Where available, HLA class I and class II types were obtained from metadata supplied by the sample provider rather than from assay-based typing.

V drops 7 bases and J drops 3 bases, leaving 9 bases in between. From a lookup of the germline V gene, CDR1 and CDR2 are MNHEY and SVGAGI. Inclusive of the bounding cysteine and phenylalanine, the CDR3 is 12 residues long. The only DNA kept is the CDR3, 36 bases in frame from the first base. In regard to this clone: It has no known antigen specificity. No per-base quality is available; no much larger clone lies one base away.

Each collaborating institution followed its own protocols to collect whole blood in K2EDTA tubes. For TCRbeta analysis, collaborators shipped samples in one of three forms: frozen whole blood, isolated PBMCs, or DNA extracted from either of those sample types. The research as a whole found: The amount of clinical and demographic metadata varied by source and participant and was provided uncurated.

The immunoSEQ Assay, a bias-controlled multiplex PCR, was used to amplify TCRbeta CDR3 regions from genomic DNA. The paper's data handling went like this. The number of nucleated cells in each sample was estimated from the amplification of reference gene primers within the assay. Sequence reads were collapsed and filtered to measure the absolute abundance of every unique TCRbeta CDR3 rearrangement. Productive Simpson clonality was computed per sample as the square root of Simpson's diversity index over productive rearrangements. TCRdb mirrors the immuneACCESS table, restricted to in-frame sequences. Some clones are absent from its copies; in checked studies, under half trace to an unresolved V gene, and the reason for the others is unknown. Clonal size and the V and J genes are those of that table, whereas D and trimming came from the DNA. The sample includes roughly 140,000 clones, with around 84% observed a single time. Roughly 10% of the sample rests with the top ten.

This TCR was recovered from a man in his fifties or sixties with active or convalescent COVID-19. The sequence links TRBV6-5 to TRBJ1-1, with an unclear D gene assignment. Specimen: peripheral blood. The sequence in DNA is TGTGCCAGCATCCGAGAGGACACTGAAGCTTTCTTT. It encodes CASIREDTEAFF.